This record concerns one T cell receptor beta chain sequence. The protocol was immunoSEQ multiplex PCR, while the TCRdb copy is restricted to in-frame clones and leaves out a portion. The sample consists of some 28,000 clones, around 87% of them appearing once. V trimming: 11 bases; J trimming: 7 bases; junction bases outside the gene matches: 16. CDR1 is SNHLY and CDR2 is FYNNEI in the germline V gene. The CDR3 is made up of 14 amino acids. This sample was taken from a study of blood T cell repertoires in COVID-19. The sequence was collected from a man aged 55 to 70 with acute or convalescent COVID-19. The chain uses TRBV2 and TRBJ2-7; 8 bases agree with TRBD1. Sequencing input: peripheral blood. The CDR3 spells CAGDKGAGGWEQYF. Here the CDR3 DNA reads TGTGCCGGTGATAAGGGGGCAGGGGGCTGGGAGCAGTACTTC. The variable domain in full, with the rest retrieved from reference TRBV2 and TRBJ2-7, is EPEVTQTPSHQVTQMGQEVILRCVPISNHLYFYWYRQILGQKVEFLVSFYNNEISEKSEIFDDQFSVERPDGSNFTLKIRSTKLEDSAMYFCAGDKGAGGWEQYFGPGTRLTVT.